This T cell receptor beta chain was captured in a study of CD8 T cells in ankylosing spondylitis. Findings and caveats of the study: A TCR beta motif of several highly homologous variants seemed to mark ankylosing spondylitis blood. There was reportedly significant enrichment of clones that were disease-linked in matched ankylosing spondylitis synovial fluid. Some of the motif variants had earlier been found in reactive arthritis patients' fluid and blood.

This clonotype was counted ten times or more. Its antigen is unidentified. CDR1 and CDR2 (germline): LNHNV, YYDKDF (reference sequence). The CDR3 has 15 residues. V lost 0 bases to trimming and J lost 4 bases, with 10 bases between them. TCRdb redid the calling of the 5' RACE reads with MiXCR, one entry per CDR3 protein. This sample has hundreds of thousands of distinct CDR3 sequences, with about an eighth found just once. The chain couples TRBV15 to TRBJ1-5, with D unresolved. The receptor was isolated from a male donor with ankylosing spondylitis. What was sequenced was blood, either unsorted or a sorted T cell fraction (not recorded which). The CDR3 spells CATSRDSRENQPQHF. CDR3 nucleotide sequence: TGTGCCACCAGCAGAGATTCGAGGGAGAATCAGCCCCAGCATTTT.